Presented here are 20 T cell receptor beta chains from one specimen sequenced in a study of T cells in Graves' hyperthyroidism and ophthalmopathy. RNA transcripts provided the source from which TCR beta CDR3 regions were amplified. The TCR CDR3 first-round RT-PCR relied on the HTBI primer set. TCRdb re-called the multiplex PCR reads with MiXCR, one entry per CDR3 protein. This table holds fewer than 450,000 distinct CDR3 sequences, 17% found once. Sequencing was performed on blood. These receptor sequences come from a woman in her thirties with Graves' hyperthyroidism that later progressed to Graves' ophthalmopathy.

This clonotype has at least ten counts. The CDR3 DNA reads TGTGCCAGCAGCAGTGCGTGGGACAGGGGTCCAGGGGCCAACGTCCTGACTTTC. Translated, it gives CASSSAWDRGPGANVLTF. The rearrangement joins TRBV2 to TRBJ2-6, with TRBD1 matching over 10 bases. This CDR3 spans 18 amino acids. The germline gives CDR1 SNHLY, CDR2 FYNNEI. The trim removed 6 bases at V and 4 bases at J, leaving 12 bases unmatched.

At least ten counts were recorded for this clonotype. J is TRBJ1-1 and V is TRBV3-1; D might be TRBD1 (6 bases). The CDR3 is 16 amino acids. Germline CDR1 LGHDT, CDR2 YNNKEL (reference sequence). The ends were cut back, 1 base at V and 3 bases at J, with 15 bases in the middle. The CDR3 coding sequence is TGTGCCAGCAGCCAAGTTACGATGGGGGCAGACACTGAAGCTTTCTTT. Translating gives CASSQVTMGADTEAFF.

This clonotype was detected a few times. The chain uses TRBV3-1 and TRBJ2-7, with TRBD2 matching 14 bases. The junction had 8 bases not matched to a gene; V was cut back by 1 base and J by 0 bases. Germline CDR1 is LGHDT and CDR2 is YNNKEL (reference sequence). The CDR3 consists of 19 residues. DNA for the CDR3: TGTGCCAGCAGCCAAGTAAGACTAGCGGGAGGGCCGATCTCCTACGAGCAGTACTTC. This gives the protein CASSQVRLAGGPISYEQYF.

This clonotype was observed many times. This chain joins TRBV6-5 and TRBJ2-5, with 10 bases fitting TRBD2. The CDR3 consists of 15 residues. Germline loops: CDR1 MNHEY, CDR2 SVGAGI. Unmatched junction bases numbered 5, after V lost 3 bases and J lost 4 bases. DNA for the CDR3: TGTGCCAGCAGTTATGCTACTAGCGGGGTAGAGACCCAGTACTTC. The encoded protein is CASSYATSGVETQYF.

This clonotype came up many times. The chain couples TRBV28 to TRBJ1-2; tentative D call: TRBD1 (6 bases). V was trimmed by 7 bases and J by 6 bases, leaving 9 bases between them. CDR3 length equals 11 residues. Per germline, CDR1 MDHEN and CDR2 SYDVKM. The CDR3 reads CASTRGDGYTF. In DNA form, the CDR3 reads TGTGCCAGCACTAGGGGGGATGGCTACACCTTC.

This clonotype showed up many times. The CDR3 sequence: CASRRIQGYSNQPQHF. DNA of the CDR3: TGTGCCAGCAGGCGTATTCAGGGGTATAGCAATCAGCCCCAGCATTTT. This chain joins TRBV6-1 and TRBJ1-5, with D possibly matching TRBD1 (6 bases). Germline CDR1 reads MNHNS; CDR2 reads SASEGT. V shed 6 bases and J shed 0 bases, with 15 bases lying between them. The CDR3 length is 16 residues.

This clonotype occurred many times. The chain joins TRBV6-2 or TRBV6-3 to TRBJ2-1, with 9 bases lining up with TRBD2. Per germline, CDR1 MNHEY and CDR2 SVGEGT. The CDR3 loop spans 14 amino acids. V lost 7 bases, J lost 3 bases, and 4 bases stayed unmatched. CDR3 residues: CASISGRNYNEQFF. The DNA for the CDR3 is TGTGCCAGCATTAGCGGGAGAAACTACAATGAGCAGTTCTTC.

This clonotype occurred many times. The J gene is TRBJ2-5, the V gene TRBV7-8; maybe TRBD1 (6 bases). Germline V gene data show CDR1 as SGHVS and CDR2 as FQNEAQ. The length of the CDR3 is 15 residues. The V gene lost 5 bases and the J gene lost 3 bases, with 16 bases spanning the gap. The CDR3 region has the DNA TGTGCCAGCAGCAACCGGACAGTTATTAAAGAGACCCAGTACTTC. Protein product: CASSNRTVIKETQYF. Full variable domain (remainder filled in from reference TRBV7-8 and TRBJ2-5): GAGVSQSPRYKVAKRGQDVALRCDPISGHVSLFWYQQALGQGPEFLTYFQNEAQLDKSGLPSDRFFAERPEGSVSTLKIQRTQQEDSAVYLCASSNRTVIKETQYFGPGTRLLVL.

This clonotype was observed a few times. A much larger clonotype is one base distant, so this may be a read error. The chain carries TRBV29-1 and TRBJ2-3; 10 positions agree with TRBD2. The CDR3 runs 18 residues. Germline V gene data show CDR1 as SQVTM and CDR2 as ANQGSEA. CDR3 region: CSFEAGASGSQRADTQYF. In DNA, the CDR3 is TGCAGCTTTGAAGCGGGAGCTAGCGGGAGTCAAAGGGCAGATACGCAGTATTTT.

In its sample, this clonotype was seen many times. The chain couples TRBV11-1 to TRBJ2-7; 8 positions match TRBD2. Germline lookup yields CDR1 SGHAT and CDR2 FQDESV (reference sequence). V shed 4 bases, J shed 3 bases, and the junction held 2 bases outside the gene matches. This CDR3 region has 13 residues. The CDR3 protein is CASSSGLDYEQYF. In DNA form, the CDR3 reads TGTGCCAGCAGCTCGGGACTAGACTACGAGCAGTACTTC.

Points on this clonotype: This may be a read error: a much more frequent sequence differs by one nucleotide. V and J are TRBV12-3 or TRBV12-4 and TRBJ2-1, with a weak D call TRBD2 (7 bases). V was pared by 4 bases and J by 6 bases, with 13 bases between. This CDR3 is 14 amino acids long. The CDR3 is CASSWRGGRNEQFF. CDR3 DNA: TGTGCCAGCAGTTGGAGGGGGGGGCGCAATGAGCAGTTCTTC.

The CDR3 sequence is CASASGQGYEQYF. The CDR3 DNA follows: TGTGCCAGTGCCTCGGGACAAGGCTACGAGCAGTACTTC. The gene calls are TRBV19 and TRBJ2-7, with a possible D match to TRBD1 (6 bases). Germline CDR1 is LNHDA and CDR2 is SQIVND (reference sequence). V was clipped by 8 bases and J by 3 bases, with 14 bases between them. The CDR3 is made up of 13 amino acids.

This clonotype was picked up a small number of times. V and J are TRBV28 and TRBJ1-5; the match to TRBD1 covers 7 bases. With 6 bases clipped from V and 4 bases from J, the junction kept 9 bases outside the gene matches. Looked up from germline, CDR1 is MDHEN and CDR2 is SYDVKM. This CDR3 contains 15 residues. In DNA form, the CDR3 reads TGTGCCAGCAGGCCAACAGGGGACCTTAATCAGCCCCAGCATTTT. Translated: CASRPTGDLNQPQHF. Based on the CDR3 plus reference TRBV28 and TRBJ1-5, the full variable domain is DVKVTQSSRYLVKRTGEKVFLECVQDMDHENMFWYRQDPGLGLRLIYFSYDVKMKEKGDIPEGYSVSREKKERFSLILESASTNQTSMYLCASRPTGDLNQPQHFGDGTRLSIL.

As DNA, the CDR3 is TGTGCCAGCACCCTCCGTGGGACGGAGGGTTACTACGAGCAGTACTTC. This translates into CASTLRGTEGYYEQYF. J is TRBJ2-7 and V is TRBV27, with D possibly matching TRBD2 (6 bases). Per germline, CDR1 MNHEY and CDR2 SMNVEV (reference sequence). The CDR3 runs 16 residues. V dropped 7 bases and J dropped 3 bases, with 22 bases sitting between them.

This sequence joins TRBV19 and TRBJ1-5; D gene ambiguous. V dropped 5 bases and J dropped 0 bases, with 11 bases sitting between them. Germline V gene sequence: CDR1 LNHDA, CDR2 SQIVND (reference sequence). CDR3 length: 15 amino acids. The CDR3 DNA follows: TGTGCCAGTAGTCCCAGGACGGGTAGCAATCAGCCCCAGCATTTT. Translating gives CASSPRTGSNQPQHF.

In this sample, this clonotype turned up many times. CDR3 DNA: TGTGCCAGCAGTTTATCCCTAAACAATGAGCAGTTCTTC. This gives the protein CASSLSLNNEQFF. J is TRBJ2-1 and V is TRBV27; D is uncertain. This CDR3 is 13 amino acids long. The ends were cut back, 0 bases at V and 5 bases at J, with 5 bases in the middle. The germline gives CDR1 MNHEY, CDR2 SMNVEV (reference sequence).

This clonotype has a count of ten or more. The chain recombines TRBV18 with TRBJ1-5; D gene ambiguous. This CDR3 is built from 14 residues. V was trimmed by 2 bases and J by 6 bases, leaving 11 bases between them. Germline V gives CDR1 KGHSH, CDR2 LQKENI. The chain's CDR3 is CASSPGVGVQPQHF. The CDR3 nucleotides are TGTGCCAGCTCACCAGGGGTCGGTGTTCAGCCCCAGCATTTT.

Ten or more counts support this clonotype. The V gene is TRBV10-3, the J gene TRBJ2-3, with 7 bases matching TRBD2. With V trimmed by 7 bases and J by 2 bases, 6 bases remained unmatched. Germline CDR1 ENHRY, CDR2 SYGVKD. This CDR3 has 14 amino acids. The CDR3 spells CAITPGGYTDTQYF. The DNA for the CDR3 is TGTGCCATCACCCCCGGGGGGTACACAGATACGCAGTATTTT.

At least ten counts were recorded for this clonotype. The CDR3 coding sequence is TGCGCCAGCAGCTTGGGTATTAGCGGGAGTTACGAGCAGTACTTC. Translating gives CASSLGISGSYEQYF. The chain joins TRBV5-1 to TRBJ2-7, with 9 bases that match TRBD2. The CDR3 sequence is 15 residues long. Unmatched junction bases numbered 5, after V lost 0 bases and J lost 4 bases. CDR1 and CDR2 from the germline V gene are SGHRS and YFSETQ.

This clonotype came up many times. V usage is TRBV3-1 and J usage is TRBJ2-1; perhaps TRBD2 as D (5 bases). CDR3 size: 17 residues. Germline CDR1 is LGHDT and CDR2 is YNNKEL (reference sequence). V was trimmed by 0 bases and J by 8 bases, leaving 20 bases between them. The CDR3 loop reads CASSQDREPSPFDEQFF. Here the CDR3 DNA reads TGTGCCAGCAGCCAAGATAGGGAGCCCAGCCCTTTCGATGAGCAGTTCTTC.